A single sample is the source of the 23 T cell receptor beta chains below, sequenced in a study of neurological immune-mediated disorders. One entry per CDR3 protein results from TCRdb running MiXCR on the 5' RACE reads. The profile covers about 35,000 distinct CDR3 sequences, with 3.8% appearing a single time and under 2.5% taken by the ten largest. The sample taken for sequencing was PBMCs. The receptors here all came from a man aged 25-45 years with multiple sclerosis.

This clonotype has a handful of counts. The chain carries TRBV5-1 and TRBJ2-1; 9 nucleotides align to TRBD2. V shed 0 bases, J shed 4 bases, and the junction held 2 bases outside the gene matches. The CDR3 loop spans 15 amino acids. Germline-derived CDR1 and CDR2 are SGHRS and YFSETQ. The DNA for the CDR3 is TGCGCCAGCAGCTTGGTTGCGGGGGGGTACAATGAGCAGTTCTTC. Its translation is CASSLVAGGYNEQFF.

This clonotype was found many times. The V and J genes are TRBV6-1 and TRBJ1-3, with 7 nucleotides matching TRBD1. V shed 10 bases, J shed 2 bases, and the junction held 11 bases outside the gene matches. This CDR3 has 15 residues. Per germline, CDR1 MNHNS and CDR2 SASEGT. The chain's CDR3 is CAIEKGAGAGNTIYF. As DNA, the CDR3 is TGTGCCATCGAAAAGGGGGCAGGGGCTGGAAACACCATATATTTT.

In its sample, this clonotype was seen many times. The genes are TRBV7-2 and TRBJ2-5, with a weak D call TRBD1 (6 bases). V lost 5 bases, J lost 9 bases, and 13 bases lay in between. This CDR3 is 12 amino acids long. Germline V gene sequence: CDR1 SGHTA, CDR2 FQGNSA. CDR3 region: CASSKRDISQYF. The CDR3 DNA sequence: TGTGCCAGCAGCAAGAGGGACATTTCCCAGTACTTC.

This clonotype was detected many times. The chain is built from TRBV15 and TRBJ2-6; D possibly corresponds to TRBD2 (6 bases). V lost 7 bases to trimming and J lost 2 bases, with 12 bases between them. The CDR3 totals 15 residues. The germline gives CDR1 LNHNV, CDR2 YYDKDF (reference sequence). The CDR3 loop reads CATTPGVTGANVLTF. CDR3 nucleotide sequence: TGTGCCACCACGCCGGGGGTGACTGGGGCCAACGTCCTGACTTTC.

This clonotype has just one count. This may be a read error: a much more frequent sequence differs by one nucleotide. It is likely a read error, because the conserved phenylalanine at the end of the CDR3 is missing. This rearrangement joins TRBV20-1 to TRBJ1-2, with D uncertain. Trimming removed 5 bases at V and 1 base at J, with 8 bases between. This CDR3 comprises 12 residues. Germline V gene lookup returns CDR1 DFQATT and CDR2 SNEGSKA (reference sequence). CDR3: CSAEDVNYGYTV. DNA for the CDR3: TGCAGTGCTGAGGACGTTAACTATGGCTACACCGTC.

This clonotype was counted many times. The chain joins TRBV14 to TRBJ1-1, with D possibly TRBD1 on 6 matching bases. The V end was cut by 4 bases, the J end by 1 base, with 16 bases between. The germline V gene has CDR1 SGHDN and CDR2 FVKESK. The CDR3 has 16 amino acids. CDR3 sequence: CASSPITGGRNTEAFF. The CDR3 DNA sequence: TGTGCCAGCAGCCCCATAACTGGGGGCCGGAACACTGAAGCTTTCTTT.

This clonotype was counted ten times or more. The chain carries TRBV20-1 and TRBJ1-1; D unresolved. V was shortened by 4 bases and J by 1 base, with 7 bases between the two germline ends. The CDR3 has 12 residues. In germline, CDR1 is DFQATT, CDR2 SNEGSKA (reference sequence). CDR3 sequence (DNA): TGCAGTGCTAAGATGGGGAACACTGAAGCTTTCTTT. Amino acids: CSAKMGNTEAFF.

This clonotype was seen many times. The J gene is TRBJ2-1, the V gene TRBV24-1; TRBD2 matches at 8 bases. Per the germline V gene, CDR1 is KGHDR and CDR2 is SFDVKD. J was trimmed by 7 bases and V by 5 bases; bases with no gene match: 6. This CDR3 region has 14 residues. The CDR3 region is CATSVAGSTNEQFF. The CDR3 region has the DNA TGTGCCACCAGTGTAGCGGGGAGCACGAATGAGCAGTTCTTC.

At least ten counts were recorded for this clonotype. J is TRBJ2-2 and V is TRBV20-1; D is undetermined. The CDR3 length is 15 residues. Germline CDR1 DFQATT, CDR2 SNEGSKA (reference sequence). The V and J ends lost 5 bases and 1 base respectively, with 14 bases between them. This CDR3 is CSADKRNQNTGELFF. The CDR3 nucleotides are TGCAGTGCTGATAAGCGAAATCAGAACACCGGGGAGCTGTTTTTT.

V is TRBV12-3 or TRBV12-4 and J is TRBJ2-2; D is possibly TRBD1 (6 bases). The CDR3 runs 20 residues. The V and J ends lost 3 bases and 1 base respectively, with 24 bases between them. The CDR3, as DNA: TGTGCCAGCAGTTTGACGGGGTGGCAGGGGCAAGACTTGAACACCGGGGAGCTGTTTTTT. Protein: CASSLTGWQGQDLNTGELFF.

The chain combines TRBV10-2 with TRBJ2-7, with D possibly TRBD1 on 6 matching bases. CDR1 and CDR2 (germline): WSHSY, SAAADI. This CDR3 is 13 amino acids long. V was shortened by 6 bases and J by 4 bases, with 13 bases between the two germline ends. The CDR3 loop is CASRGDIRYEQYF. The CDR3 region has the DNA TGCGCCAGCAGAGGGGACATCAGGTACGAGCAGTACTTC.

This clonotype came up many times. J is TRBJ2-5 and V is TRBV20-1, with D possibly matching TRBD1 (6 bases). CDR3 length: 16 amino acids. V dropped 0 bases and J dropped 0 bases, with 14 bases sitting between them. CDR1 is DFQATT, CDR2 SNEGSKA, per germline (reference sequence). This CDR3 reads CSARDLSRGHQETQYF. The CDR3 DNA sequence: TGCAGTGCTAGAGATCTCAGCAGGGGACACCAAGAGACCCAGTACTTC.

This clonotype was recorded a few times. Here the CDR3 reads CASSLDRSYGYTF. The CDR3 bases are TGTGCCAGCAGTTTGGACAGATCTTATGGCTACACCTTC. The chain links TRBV12-3 or TRBV12-4 to TRBJ1-2; D is possibly TRBD1 (6 bases). Trimming pared 3 bases from V and 5 bases from J, leaving 10 bases between. CDR3 length: 13 residues.

The chain links TRBV2 to TRBJ2-4; D possibly corresponds to TRBD1 (5 bases). With 6 bases removed from V and 5 bases from J, the gap between germline ends came to 14 bases. This CDR3 is 14 amino acids long. CDR1 and CDR2 (germline): SNHLY, FYNNEI. CDR3 in DNA: TGTGCCAGCAGCCCATCAGGGCAGGAAAACATTCAGTACTTC. It yields the protein CASSPSGQENIQYF.

Details on this clonotype: Since a much larger clone is just one base distant, this may be a read error. Here the CDR3 reads CSADGQRYGYTF. DNA of the CDR3: TGCAGTGCAGACGGACAGCGTTATGGCTACACCTTC. The rearrangement links TRBV20-1 to TRBJ1-2, with a weak D call TRBD1 (6 bases). Trimming took 6 bases from V and 5 from J, leaving 13 bases between them. The CDR3 has 12 amino acids. The germline V gene has CDR1 DFQATT and CDR2 SNEGSKA (reference sequence).

The chain combines TRBV5-6 with TRBJ2-5; unclear D gene. V lost 0 bases and J 1 base, leaving 7 bases between the germline ends. CDR1 and CDR2 from the germline V gene are SGHDT and YYEEEE. The CDR3 length is 14 residues. CDR3 in DNA: TGTGCCAGCAGCTTGGGACAAGGCCAAGAGACCCAGTACTTC. It codes for CASSLGQGQETQYF.

This clonotype showed up many times. The CDR3 is CATSREGNTEAFF. Written as DNA, the CDR3 is TGTGCCACCAGCAGGGAGGGGAACACTGAAGCTTTCTTT. The rearrangement joins TRBV15 to TRBJ1-1; D is undetermined. The CDR3 spans 13 residues. The ends were cut back, 3 bases at V and 1 base at J, with 6 bases in the middle. The germline V gene has CDR1 LNHNV and CDR2 YYDKDF (reference sequence).

This clonotype came up many times. V usage is TRBV14 and J usage is TRBJ2-7; D is unclear. V shed 1 base and J shed 0 bases, with 7 bases lying between them. From germline, CDR1 is SGHDN and CDR2 FVKESK. The CDR3 contains 14 residues. The CDR3 spells CASSQGRNSYEQYF. CDR3 nucleotide sequence: TGTGCCAGCAGCCAAGGTAGAAACTCCTACGAGCAGTACTTC.

The rearrangement joins TRBV11-2 to TRBJ1-5; no reliable D call. The CDR3 runs 16 residues. The germline V gene has CDR1 SGHAT and CDR2 FQNNGV. V was cut by 2 bases and J by 2 bases, with 13 bases left in between. The CDR3 region has the DNA TGTGCCAGCAGCTTAATTGAGGGCTATCGCAATCAGCCCCAGCATTTT. Amino acid sequence: CASSLIEGYRNQPQHF. Full variable domain (remainder filled in from reference TRBV11-2 and TRBJ1-5): EAGVAQSPRYKIIEKRQSVAFWCNPISGHATLYWYQQILGQGPKLLIQFQNNGVVDDSQLPKDRFSAERLKGVDSTLKIQPAKLEDSAVYLCASSLIEGYRNQPQHFGDGTRLSIL.

The V and J genes are TRBV6-4 and TRBJ2-3; possible D gene TRBD2, 7 bases. The CDR3 length is 16 residues. Germline CDR1 is MRHNA and CDR2 is SNTAGT. V was shortened by 2 bases and J by 3 bases, with 15 bases between the two germline ends. The CDR3 DNA reads TGTGCCAGCAGTGACGGAGGGGGGGGGCCGACAGATACGCAGTATTTT. Translated: CASSDGGGGPTDTQYF.

There are many counts of this clonotype. This chain connects TRBV11-1 to TRBJ1-1, with TRBD1 matching 10 bases. This CDR3 has 16 residues. With 2 bases clipped from V and 7 bases from J, the junction kept 10 bases outside the gene matches. Germline CDR1 and CDR2: SGHAT and FQDESV (reference sequence). The CDR3: CASSLRSGTGANEAFF. The CDR3 coding sequence is TGTGCCAGCAGCTTACGGTCCGGGACAGGGGCCAATGAAGCTTTCTTT. Full variable domain (missing parts from reference TRBV11-1 and TRBJ1-1): EAEVAQSPRYKITEKSQAVAFWCDPISGHATLYWYRQILGQGPELLVQFQDESVVDDSQLPKDRFSAERLKGVDSTLKIQPAELGDSAMYLCASSLRSGTGANEAFFGQGTRLTVV.

This clonotype was counted a few times. Written as DNA, the CDR3 is TGCGCCAGCAGCCAAGGGGACAGGGCTAACTATGGCTACACCTTC. Translated, it gives CASSQGDRANYGYTF. The chain uses TRBV4-3 and TRBJ1-2; TRBD1 matches at 9 bases. Germline trimming cut 1 base from V and 0 bases from J; bases unmatched to any gene: 0. In germline, CDR1 is LGHNA, CDR2 YSLEER. This CDR3 is 15 amino acids long.

This clonotype counts as medium-sized (0.01 to 0.1%). The chain couples TRBV5-1 to TRBJ2-3; no clear D gene. V gave up 1 base and J gave up 2 bases, with 5 bases separating them. Per germline, CDR1 SGHRS and CDR2 YFSETQ. This CDR3 region has 13 residues. The CDR3 sequence: CASSLYVTDTQYF. The CDR3 region has the DNA TGCGCCAGCAGCTTGTACGTCACAGATACGCAGTATTTT.